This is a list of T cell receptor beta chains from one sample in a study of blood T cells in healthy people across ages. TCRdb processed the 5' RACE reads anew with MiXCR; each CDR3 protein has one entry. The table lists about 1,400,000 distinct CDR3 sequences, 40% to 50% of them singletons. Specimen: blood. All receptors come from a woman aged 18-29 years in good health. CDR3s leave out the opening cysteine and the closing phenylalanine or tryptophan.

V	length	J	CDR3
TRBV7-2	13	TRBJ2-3	ASSLWYGGTDTQY
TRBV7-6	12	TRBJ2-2	ASSSGLSTGELF
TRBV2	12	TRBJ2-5	ASTRTSAQETQY
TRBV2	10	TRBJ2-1	AGGLGYNEQF
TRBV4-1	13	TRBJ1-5	ASSQDLVQIKPQH
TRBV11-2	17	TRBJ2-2	ASSLTLLAGGPGTGELF
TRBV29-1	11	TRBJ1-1	SPLDRAGTEAF
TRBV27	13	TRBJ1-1	ASIGTGGQRTEAF
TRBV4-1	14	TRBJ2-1	ASSQNRLATYNEQF
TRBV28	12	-	ASRARTSRETQF
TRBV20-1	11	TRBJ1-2	SAPGGSDYGYT
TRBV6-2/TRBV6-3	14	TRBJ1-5	ASSPPAGESNQPQH
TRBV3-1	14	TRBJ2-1	ASSQPSGVAPDEQF
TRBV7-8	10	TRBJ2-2	ASSPIAGELF
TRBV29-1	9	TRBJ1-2	SVEAAGSNT
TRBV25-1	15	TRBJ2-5	ASSDPGQGAPQETQY
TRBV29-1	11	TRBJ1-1	SVVIDIYTEAF
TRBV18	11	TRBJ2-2	ASSPGGSGELF
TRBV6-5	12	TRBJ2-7	ASSYAGMELEQY
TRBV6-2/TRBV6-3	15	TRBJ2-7	ANSYSTGQGSSYEQY